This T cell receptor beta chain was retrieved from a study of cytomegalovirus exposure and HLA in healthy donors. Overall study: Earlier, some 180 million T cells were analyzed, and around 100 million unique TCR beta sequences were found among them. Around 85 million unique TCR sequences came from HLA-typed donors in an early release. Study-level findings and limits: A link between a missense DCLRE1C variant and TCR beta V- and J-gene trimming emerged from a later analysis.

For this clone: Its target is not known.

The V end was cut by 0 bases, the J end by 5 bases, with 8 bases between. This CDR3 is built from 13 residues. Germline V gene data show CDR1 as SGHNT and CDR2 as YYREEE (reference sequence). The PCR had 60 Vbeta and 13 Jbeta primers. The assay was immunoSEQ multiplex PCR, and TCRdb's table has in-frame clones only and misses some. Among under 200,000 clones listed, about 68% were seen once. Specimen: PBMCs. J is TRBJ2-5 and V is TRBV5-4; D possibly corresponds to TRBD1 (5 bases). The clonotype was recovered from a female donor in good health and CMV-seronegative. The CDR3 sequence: CASSLAGIETQYF. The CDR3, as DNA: TGTGCCAGCAGCTTGGCAGGGATCGAGACCCAGTACTTC. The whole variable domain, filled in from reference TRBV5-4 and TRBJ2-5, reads ETGVTQSPTHLIKTRGQQVTLRCSSQSGHNTVSWYQQALGQGPQFIFQYYREEENGRGNFPPRFSGLQFPNYSSELNVNALELDDSALYLCASSLAGIETQYFGPGTRLLVL.